This passage covers 27 T cell receptor beta chains from one sample sequenced in a study of human T cells and chemical hapten exposure. Time point reported: healthy volunteer bleed at 2 weeks. Total RNA came from unfractionated whole blood. TCRdb processed the RACE reads anew with MiXCR; each CDR3 protein has one entry. The table shows about 130,000 distinct CDR3 sequences, with roughly 9% occurring only once. Sequenced sample: whole blood. The receptors come from a male donor in good health. Some clones in this sample may be carry-over from other donors' samples.

The chain combines TRBV3-1 with TRBJ2-7; 7 nucleotides line up with TRBD1. The J segment lost 0 bases and the V segment lost 0 bases, leaving 5 bases of the junction unmatched. The CDR3 is 16 residues long. Per the germline V gene, CDR1 is LGHDT and CDR2 is YNNKEL (reference sequence). The CDR3 loop is CASSQEGQRSSYEQYF. Here the CDR3 DNA reads TGTGCCAGCAGCCAAGAGGGACAGAGGAGCTCCTACGAGCAGTACTTC.

This clonotype was counted ten times or more. The J gene is TRBJ1-5, the V gene TRBV19; no clear D gene. CDR1 LNHDA and CDR2 SQIVND come from the germline V gene (reference sequence). Trimming stripped 6 bases from V and 4 bases from J, with 16 bases between. The CDR3 contains 15 residues. CDR3 region: CASSKFDNQNQPQHF. The CDR3 coding sequence is TGTGCCAGTAGCAAATTCGACAACCAAAATCAGCCCCAGCATTTT.

In its sample, this clonotype was seen a few times. The gene calls are TRBV7-2 and TRBJ2-4; D unclear. This CDR3 has 15 amino acids. Germline CDR1 and CDR2: SGHTA and FQGNSA. V was pared by 1 base and J by 7 bases, with 14 bases between. For the CDR3, the DNA is TGTGCCAGCAGCTTAGTCCGAGAGGCCAGGAACATTCAGTACTTC. As protein: CASSLVREARNIQYF.

Here the CDR3 DNA reads TGTGCCAGCAGCCTAGTATCGGGACAGAATTTAAGGGATGGCTACACCTTC. Translated: CASSLVSGQNLRDGYTF. J is TRBJ1-2 and V is TRBV12-3 or TRBV12-4, with 7 bases matching TRBD1. After removal of 6 bases from V and 6 bases from J, the junction contained 19 bases not matched to a gene. The CDR3 sequence is 17 residues long.

This clonotype was detected ten times or more. This chain connects TRBV29-1 to TRBJ2-7, with D possibly being TRBD2 (6 bases). Per germline, CDR1 SQVTM and CDR2 ANQGSEA. The CDR3 extends over 12 amino acids. V was shortened by 4 bases and J by 3 bases, with 10 bases between the two germline ends. This chain's CDR3 is CSVGEGGYEQYF. The CDR3 DNA is TGCAGCGTTGGAGAGGGAGGCTACGAGCAGTACTTC.

This clonotype was seen repeatedly, ten times or more. V usage is TRBV12-3 or TRBV12-4 and J usage is TRBJ1-2; tentative D call: TRBD1 (6 bases). The length of the CDR3 is 16 residues. V lost 5 bases, J lost 3 bases, and 19 bases lay in between. The CDR3 sequence is CASSERGGPSDYGYTF. Written as DNA, the CDR3 is TGTGCCAGCAGTGAGCGGGGGGGGCCGAGTGACTATGGCTACACCTTC.

There are a few counts of this clonotype. The chain combines TRBV12-3 or TRBV12-4 with TRBJ2-1, with D unresolved. V was clipped by 2 bases and J by 10 bases, with 12 bases between them. The CDR3 totals 13 residues. The CDR3: CASSLRAPGEQFF. CDR3 DNA sequence: TGTGCCAGCAGTTTAAGAGCTCCCGGGGAGCAGTTCTTC.

This clonotype turned up a few times. V and J are TRBV29-1 and TRBJ2-2; 7 bases fit TRBD1. Trimming cost V 4 bases and J 5 bases; bases outside gene matches: 7. This CDR3 is 14 amino acids long. The germline CDR1 and CDR2 sequences are SQVTM and ANQGSEA. CDR3 in amino acids: CSVGYRGRTGELFF. For the CDR3, the DNA is TGCAGCGTTGGCTACAGGGGAAGGACCGGGGAGCTGTTTTTT.

There are a few counts of this clonotype. The chain links TRBV9 to TRBJ2-1; 15 nucleotides agree with TRBD2. The trim removed 4 bases at V and 4 bases at J, leaving 6 bases unmatched. Germline CDR1 SGDLS, CDR2 YYNGEE. This CDR3 contains 17 residues. Here the CDR3 reads CASSFSGTSGGYNEQFF. In DNA, the CDR3 is TGTGCCAGCAGCTTCTCCGGGACTAGCGGGGGGTACAATGAGCAGTTCTTC. The full variable domain, completed using reference TRBV9 and TRBJ2-1, is DSGVTQTPKHLITATGQRVTLRCSPRSGDLSVYWYQQSLDQGLQFLIQYYNGEERAKGNILERFSAQQFPDLHSELNLSSLELGDSALYFCASSFSGTSGGYNEQFFGPGTRLTVL.

The CDR3 loop is CASSKGIQLNNEQFF. CDR3 in DNA: TGTGCCAGCAGCAAGGGCATCCAACTTAACAATGAGCAGTTCTTC. V gene TRBV2 combines with J gene TRBJ2-1, with unresolved D. CDR3 length: 15 amino acids. Germline CDR1 SNHLY, CDR2 FYNNEI. Trimming cost V 6 bases and J 5 bases, with 17 bases left between them.

The sample holds a few counts of this clonotype. V gene TRBV11-2 combines with J gene TRBJ1-1; D call uncertain. Trimming cost V 4 bases and J 4 bases, with 10 bases left between them. The CDR3 spans 13 residues. Germline values: CDR1 SGHAT, CDR2 FQNNGV. Written as DNA, the CDR3 is TGTGCCAGCAGCTCCCCGAGAACCACTGAAGCTTTCTTT. It specifies CASSSPRTTEAFF.

This chain connects TRBV20-1 to TRBJ1-2; D uncertain. The germline V and J ends were trimmed by 4 bases and 2 bases, with 11 bases remaining between them. This CDR3 is 13 amino acids long. The germline V gene encodes CDR1 DFQATT and CDR2 SNEGSKA (reference sequence). The DNA for the CDR3 is TGCAGTGCTACCGAGCCAGCAAACTATGGCTACACCTTC. Amino acids: CSATEPANYGYTF.

This clonotype was counted at least ten times. The V and J genes are TRBV29-1 and TRBJ1-1, with D uncertain. Germline CDR1 reads SQVTM; CDR2 reads ANQGSEA. Trimming shortened V by 0 bases and J by 2 bases, and 10 bases separated the two germline ends. The CDR3 covers 14 residues. This CDR3 is CSVEEGGVNTEAFF. CDR3 in DNA: TGCAGCGTTGAAGAAGGAGGAGTCAACACTGAAGCTTTCTTT.

This clonotype was seen a few times. V and J are TRBV6-5 and TRBJ2-5; TRBD2 agrees at 10 bases. The CDR3 has 15 amino acids. Germline loops: CDR1 MNHEY, CDR2 SVGAGI. Unmatched junction bases numbered 9, after V lost 6 bases and J lost 5 bases. The CDR3 DNA reads as TGTGCCAGCAGCATCCTAGCGGGGGAGGGGGAGACCCAGTACTTC. Its protein product is CASSILAGEGETQYF.

V is TRBV10-2 and J is TRBJ2-6; D remains ambiguous. The CDR3 loop spans 16 amino acids. V gave up 0 bases and J gave up 0 bases, with 6 bases separating them. The germline V gene encodes CDR1 WSHSY and CDR2 SAAADI. CDR3 region: CASSESGSSGANVLTF. The CDR3 DNA reads as TGCGCCAGCAGTGAGTCGGGATCCTCTGGGGCCAACGTCCTGACTTTC.

In its sample, this clonotype was seen a few times. This chain links TRBV27 with TRBJ2-7; either TRBD1 or TRBD2 may supply D (5 bases each). Trimming pared 3 bases from V and 10 bases from J, leaving 10 bases between. The CDR3 is 11 residues long. The germline V gene encodes CDR1 MNHEY and CDR2 SMNVEV (reference sequence). The CDR3 loop is CASSLGDLQYF. DNA for the CDR3: TGTGCCAGCAGTTTGGGGGATCTCCAGTACTTC.

This chain's CDR3 is CASSFLRADSYEQYF. The DNA of the CDR3 is TGTGCCAGCAGTTTCTTGCGGGCCGACTCCTACGAGCAGTACTTC. This rearrangement joins TRBV28 to TRBJ2-7, with D possibly matching TRBD2 (5 bases). Trimming cost V 3 bases and J 0 bases, with 12 bases left between them. The CDR3 length is 15 residues. Looked up from germline, CDR1 is MDHEN and CDR2 is SYDVKM.

V gene TRBV7-9 combines with J gene TRBJ2-1; D possibly corresponds to TRBD1 (6 bases). Germline CDR1 is SEHNR and CDR2 is FQNEAQ (reference sequence). The CDR3 extends over 15 amino acids. Between the trimmed V and J ends, which lost 4 bases and 0 bases, there was a span of 10 bases. CDR3 residues: CASSSDRSSYNEQFF. CDR3 nucleotide sequence: TGTGCCAGCAGCTCAGACAGGAGCTCCTACAATGAGCAGTTCTTC.

CDR3: CASGVGRAYNEQFF. As DNA, the CDR3 is TGTGCCAGCGGGGTGGGCAGGGCCTACAATGAGCAGTTCTTC. V gene TRBV27 combines with J gene TRBJ2-1; perhaps TRBD1 as D (5 bases). Deletions cut 8 bases from V and 2 bases from J, with 13 bases between. This CDR3 comprises 14 residues. Per the germline V gene, CDR1 is MNHEY and CDR2 is SMNVEV (reference sequence).

V usage is TRBV6-5 and J usage is TRBJ2-7, with D possibly TRBD2 on 5 matching bases. Germline V CDR1 and CDR2: MNHEY, SVGAGI. V was shortened by 2 bases and J by 7 bases, with 12 bases between the two germline ends. This CDR3 has 13 amino acids. Written as DNA, the CDR3 is TGTGCCAGCAGTTACGACATAGGAGGAGAGCAGTACTTC. Encoded protein: CASSYDIGGEQYF.

This clonotype was found a few times. V is TRBV20-1 and J is TRBJ2-3, with 8 nucleotides matching TRBD2. The CDR3 contains 20 residues. The V segment lost 1 base and the J segment 4 bases; nucleotides outside the gene matches: 22. Germline-derived CDR1 and CDR2 are DFQATT and SNEGSKA (reference sequence). CDR3 loop: CSARGGLAGLDWEGPDTQYF. DNA of the CDR3: TGCAGTGCTAGAGGCGGGTTAGCGGGGCTTGATTGGGAGGGCCCAGATACGCAGTATTTT.

The chain uses TRBV6-6 and TRBJ2-4; a weak D match, TRBD2 (6 bases). Trimming pared 4 bases from V and 4 bases from J, leaving 8 bases between. The CDR3 extends over 13 amino acids. The germline gives CDR1 MNHNY, CDR2 SVGAGI (reference sequence). The CDR3 bases are TGTGCCAGCAGTTTTAGCGGAAAAAACATTCAGTACTTC. Amino acids: CASSFSGKNIQYF.

This clonotype showed up just a few times. The chain recombines TRBV29-1 with TRBJ2-2; the D gene could be TRBD1 or TRBD2 (5 bases each). Per the germline V gene, CDR1 is SQVTM and CDR2 is ANQGSEA. The CDR3 contains 12 residues. The V end was cut by 4 bases, the J end by 4 bases, with 7 bases between. The DNA for the CDR3 is TGCAGCGTTGTTGGGGGCACCGGGGAGCTGTTTTTT. Its translation: CSVVGGTGELFF.

This clonotype was observed at least ten times. The V gene is TRBV11-2, the J gene TRBJ2-1; D gene uncertain. V was trimmed by 7 bases and J by 10 bases, leaving 14 bases between them. CDR1 is SGHAT and CDR2 is FQNNGV in the germline V gene. CDR3 length: 12 residues. CDR3 nucleotide sequence: TGTGCCAGCACCTTGGCTGGGTCGGAGCAGTTCTTC. Translation gives CASTLAGSEQFF.

This clonotype was picked up many times. The chain joins TRBV27 to TRBJ1-5; TRBD1 agrees at 8 bases. This CDR3 spans 17 amino acids. V was pared by 3 bases and J by 2 bases, with 9 bases of the junction left unmatched. CDR1 MNHEY and CDR2 SMNVEV come from the germline V gene (reference sequence). The CDR3 sequence: CASSFTGQGGGNQPQHF. CDR3 in DNA: TGTGCCAGCAGTTTCACCGGACAGGGAGGAGGCAATCAGCCCCAGCATTTT.

This clonotype has at least ten counts. The chain carries TRBV29-1 and TRBJ2-3; D not certain. The CDR3 is made up of 14 amino acids. The germline gives CDR1 SQVTM, CDR2 ANQGSEA. V lost 7 bases and J 2 bases, leaving 16 bases between the germline ends. The CDR3, as DNA: TGCAGCGCTCAACCTAGTCGATACACAGATACGCAGTATTTT. Its protein is CSAQPSRYTDTQYF.

This clonotype was detected a few times. The genes are TRBV5-6 and TRBJ2-3; D may be TRBD2 (7 bases). The germline V and J ends were trimmed by 2 bases and 2 bases, with 21 bases remaining between them. The CDR3 spans 18 residues. Germline CDR1 and CDR2: SGHDT and YYEEEE. CDR3 residues: CASSFSGGGPVYTDTQYF. The CDR3 nucleotides read TGTGCCAGCAGCTTTAGTGGCGGGGGCCCCGTCTACACAGATACGCAGTATTTT.